Each of the 27 T cell receptor beta chains below was sequenced from the same sample in a study of blood T cell repertoires in COVID-19 (dated by TCRdb to between 2020 and 2021). The protocol used for the library was the immunoSEQ multiplex PCR assay. TCRdb took this table from immuneACCESS and kept in-frame rearrangements with V and J called. Such tables lack part of the clones; where checked against another copy, unresolved V genes explain under half of the gap, and the rest is unexplained. This sample holds about 350,000 clones; more than 75% were observed only once. Clones ranked in the top ten supply 2.5% to 3.5% of the sample. Sequencing was performed on PBMCs or T cells enriched from blood (not recorded which). These receptors were collected from a woman younger than 45 who had recovered from COVID-19.

The chain recombines TRBV28 with TRBJ2-7; 10 bases agree with TRBD1. Per the germline V gene, CDR1 is MDHEN and CDR2 is SYDVKM. Trimming cost V 5 bases and J 2 bases; bases outside gene matches: 9. There are 16 residues in the CDR3. In DNA form, the CDR3 reads TGTGCCAGCAGTCCTCCCCTGGGACAGGGGACCTACGAGCAGTACTTC. Protein: CASSPPLGQGTYEQYF.

This rearrangement joins TRBV6-5 to TRBJ1-4; D is perhaps TRBD1 (6 bases). V shed 7 bases and J shed 3 bases, with 9 bases lying between them. The CDR3 covers 13 residues. The V gene's germline CDR1 is MNHEY and CDR2 SVGAGI. CDR3 residues: CASTRTANEKLFF. CDR3 nucleotides: TGTGCCAGCACCCGGACAGCTAATGAAAAACTGTTTTTT.

The chain uses TRBV27 and TRBJ2-2, with TRBD2 matching 8 bases. The CDR3 has 16 amino acids. The germline CDR1 and CDR2 sequences are MNHEY and SMNVEV (reference sequence). V gave up 1 base and J gave up 1 base; unmatched junction bases: 2. For the CDR3, the DNA is TGTGCCAGCAGTTTATTCGCGGGAGGGAACACCGGGGAGCTGTTTTTT. Amino acid sequence: CASSLFAGGNTGELFF.

This chain connects TRBV30 to TRBJ1-5; D may be TRBD1 (6 bases). Trimming took off 8 bases at V and 1 base at J, with 24 bases between the two ends. The length of the CDR3 is 17 residues. The V gene's germline CDR1 is GTSNPN and CDR2 SVGIG (reference sequence). CDR3 residues: CALGAGTNDRSNQPQHF. CDR3 nucleotide sequence: TGTGCCCTGGGAGCCGGGACAAATGATAGAAGCAATCAGCCCCAGCATTTT.

The chain links TRBV5-4 to TRBJ2-2; D call uncertain. Trimming removed 0 bases from V and 4 bases from J, with 13 bases in between. Germline lookup yields CDR1 SGHNT and CDR2 YYREEE (reference sequence). This CDR3 is 16 amino acids long. CDR3 nucleotides: TGTGCCAGCAGCTTGGAAGGCGTCGAGGTCACCGGGGAGCTGTTTTTT. Residues: CASSLEGVEVTGELFF. The whole variable domain, filled in from reference TRBV5-4 and TRBJ2-2, reads ETGVTQSPTHLIKTRGQQVTLRCSSQSGHNTVSWYQQALGQGPQFIFQYYREEENGRGNFPPRFSGLQFPNYSSELNVNALELDDSALYLCASSLEGVEVTGELFFGEGSRLTVL.

V is TRBV5-1 and J is TRBJ2-7; D is possibly TRBD1 (5 bases). Trimming took off 2 bases at V and 2 bases at J, with 14 bases between the two ends. Germline CDR1 and CDR2: SGHRS and YFSETQ. There are 15 residues in the CDR3. CDR3 DNA sequence: TGCGCCAGCAGCTTTCAGGGCGGTTTGGCCTACGAGCAGTACTTC. This sequence encodes CASSFQGGLAYEQYF.

The chain joins TRBV6-5 to TRBJ1-1, with TRBD1 identical over 8 bases. CDR3 length equals 13 residues. The V and J ends lost 7 bases and 4 bases, in that order; junction bases with no gene match: 5. The germline CDR1 and CDR2 sequences are MNHEY and SVGAGI. This chain's CDR3 is CASTDRGGTEAFF. CDR3 nucleotide sequence: TGTGCCAGCACCGACAGGGGAGGCACTGAAGCTTTCTTT.

This chain links TRBV15 with TRBJ1-1, with 7 bases matching TRBD1. Germline assignment: CDR1 LNHNV and CDR2 YYDKDF (reference sequence). J was trimmed by 0 bases and V by 1 base; bases with no gene match: 5. The CDR3 totals 16 residues. The CDR3 sequence: CATSRGTGEMNTEAFF. CDR3 bases: TGTGCCACCAGCAGAGGCACAGGGGAGATGAACACTGAAGCTTTCTTT.

The chain recombines TRBV3-1 (or the pseudogene TRBV3-2) with TRBJ2-1; D uncertain. The CDR3 is made up of 16 amino acids. Between the trimmed V and J ends, which lost 1 base and 2 bases, there was a span of 12 bases. Germline V gives CDR1 LGHDT, CDR2 YNNKEL (reference sequence). For the CDR3, the DNA is TGTGCCAGCAGCCAAGGCTTCGGAGCCCCCTACAATGAGCAGTTCTTC. Protein product: CASSQGFGAPYNEQFF.

The chain links TRBV7-9 to TRBJ2-7, with 9 bases lining up with TRBD1. The CDR3 sequence is 14 residues long. Trimming removed 5 bases from V and 6 bases from J; junction bases left unmatched: 8. In germline, CDR1 is SEHNR, CDR2 FQNEAQ (reference sequence). CDR3 protein: CASSQPGQGGEQYF. The DNA for the CDR3 is TGTGCCAGCAGCCAACCGGGACAGGGAGGCGAGCAGTACTTC.

V gene TRBV28 combines with J gene TRBJ2-1, with 13 positions matching TRBD2. In germline, CDR1 is MDHEN, CDR2 SYDVKM. V was clipped by 6 bases and J by 4 bases; unmatched bases: 9. There are 17 residues in the CDR3. CDR3 DNA sequence: TGTGCCAGCAGCTCCCCCAGGACTAGCGGGGGTTACAATGAGCAGTTCTTC. Translation gives CASSSPRTSGGYNEQFF. The variable domain in full, with the rest retrieved from reference TRBV28 and TRBJ2-1, is DVKVTQSSRYLVKRTGEKVFLECVQDMDHENMFWYRQDPGLGLRLIYFSYDVKMKEKGDIPEGYSVSREKKERFSLILESASTNQTSMYLCASSSPRTSGGYNEQFFGPGTRLTVL.

This clone showed up just once. This chain links TRBV10-3 with TRBJ2-6, with TRBD1 identical over 9 bases. After removal of 4 bases from V and 3 bases from J, the junction contained 10 bases not matched to a gene. Germline-derived CDR1 and CDR2 are ENHRY and SYGVKD. The CDR3 runs to 18 residues. CDR3 loop: CAISGTGASRIGANVLTF. For the CDR3, the DNA is TGTGCCATCAGTGGGACAGGGGCGTCCCGAATTGGGGCCAACGTCCTGACTTTC.

This clone was counted a few times. The chain couples TRBV3-1 (or the pseudogene TRBV3-2) to TRBJ2-3; D unresolved. Trimming shortened V by 1 base and J by 1 base, and 15 bases separated the two germline ends. The CDR3 covers 17 residues. The V gene's germline CDR1 is LGHDT and CDR2 YNNKEL (reference sequence). In nucleotides, the CDR3 is TGTGCCAGCAGCCAAGTTGTTAGTTCCCCGGGCACAGATACGCAGTATTTT. This sequence encodes CASSQVVSSPGTDTQYF.

The chain has TRBV7-8 and TRBJ1-5; D ambiguous. The CDR3 length is 16 residues. Germline CDR1 is SGHVS and CDR2 is FQNEAQ. Trimming took 4 bases from V and 0 from J, leaving 13 bases between them. CDR3: CASSSRSTHSNQPQHF. The DNA of the CDR3 is TGTGCCAGCAGCTCTCGCTCGACACATAGCAATCAGCCCCAGCATTTT.

This sequence joins TRBV29-1 and TRBJ1-2, with TRBD1 matching 7 bases. The trim removed 3 bases at V and 7 bases at J, leaving 11 bases unmatched. Per the germline V gene, CDR1 is SQVTM and CDR2 is ANQGSEA. The CDR3 is 14 residues long. CDR3 in DNA: TGCAGCGTTGACCCCAAGGGGGCTTACGGTGGCTACACCTTC. It is translated as CSVDPKGAYGGYTF.

The chain couples TRBV29-1 to TRBJ2-1, with D possibly TRBD2 on 5 matching bases. Germline values: CDR1 SQVTM, CDR2 ANQGSEA. Trimming pared 7 bases from V and 7 bases from J, leaving 11 bases between. The CDR3 length is 11 residues. The CDR3 region is CSAEGGNEQFF. In DNA form, the CDR3 reads TGCAGCGCCGAGGGCGGGAATGAGCAGTTCTTC.

V usage is TRBV12-3 or TRBV12-4 and J usage is TRBJ2-2, with a tentative D call TRBD2 (5 bases). Trimming removed 2 bases from V and 8 bases from J, with 9 bases in between. The CDR3 consists of 13 residues. CDR3 nucleotide sequence: TGTGCCAGCAGTTTACAAACGGGAGGGGAGCTGTTTTTT. As protein: CASSLQTGGELFF.

The CDR3 spells CASVGAGPYRGTGELFF. The CDR3 bases are TGCGCCAGCGTCGGAGCAGGGCCCTATCGAGGCACCGGGGAGCTGTTTTTT. The chain joins TRBV5-1 to TRBJ2-2; D perhaps matches TRBD1 (5 bases). Trimming cost V 7 bases and J 4 bases, with 23 bases left between them. The germline V gene has CDR1 SGHRS and CDR2 YFSETQ. This CDR3 is built from 17 residues.

The chain combines TRBV12-3 or TRBV12-4 with TRBJ2-2; D gene uncertain. This CDR3 region has 13 residues. V was pared by 1 base and J by 6 bases, with 6 bases between. The CDR3 DNA is TGTGCCAGCAGTTTAGTGGGCCCCGGGGAGCTGTTTTTT. This encodes CASSLVGPGELFF.

The chain carries TRBV7-3 and TRBJ1-1; 8 bases fit TRBD1. The CDR3 totals 16 residues. Trimming removed 0 bases from V and 6 bases from J; junction bases left unmatched: 9. CDR1 and CDR2 from the germline V gene are SGHTA and FQGTGA. CDR3 amino acids: CASSLTGDRKGAEAFF. In DNA, the CDR3 is TGTGCCAGCAGCTTAACGGGGGACAGGAAAGGGGCTGAAGCTTTCTTT.

This sequence joins TRBV27 and TRBJ2-6; D gene ambiguous. Germline V CDR1 and CDR2: MNHEY, SMNVEV (reference sequence). V was cut by 4 bases and J by 0 bases, with 4 bases left in between. The CDR3 totals 14 residues. The CDR3 here is CASSSGSGANVLTF. CDR3 in DNA: TGTGCCAGCAGTTCCGGCTCTGGGGCCAACGTCCTGACTTTC.

The chain recombines TRBV9 with TRBJ2-3, with 8 bases lining up with TRBD2. CDR1 and CDR2 from the germline V gene are SGDLS and YYNGEE. Trimming cost V 0 bases and J 1 base; bases outside gene matches: 7. The CDR3 is made up of 17 amino acids. The CDR3 reads CASSVAGGPWGTDTQYF. The CDR3 DNA sequence: TGTGCCAGCAGCGTAGCGGGGGGGCCGTGGGGCACAGATACGCAGTATTTT.

The J gene is TRBJ2-7, the V gene TRBV7-9, with 12 positions matching TRBD1. CDR1 and CDR2 from the germline V gene are SEHNR and FQNEAQ (reference sequence). J lost 5 bases, V lost 6 bases, and 8 bases had no gene match. The CDR3 has 15 amino acids. CDR3 sequence: CASSYTGQGAHEQYF. In DNA, the CDR3 is TGTGCCAGCAGTTATACGGGACAGGGGGCCCACGAGCAGTACTTC. Together with reference TRBV7-9 and TRBJ2-7, the CDR3 gives the full variable domain: DTGVSQNPRHKITKRGQNVTFRCDPISEHNRLYWYRQTLGQGPEFLTYFQNEAQLEKSRLLSDRFSAERPKGSFSTLEIQRTEQGDSAMYLCASSYTGQGAHEQYFGPGTRLTVT.

The chain carries TRBV5-4 and TRBJ2-5; 13 positions agree with TRBD2. CDR3 length: 16 residues. The trim removed 4 bases at V and 1 base at J, leaving 4 bases unmatched. CDR1 and CDR2 from the germline V gene are SGHNT and YYREEE (reference sequence). Here the CDR3 DNA reads TGTGCCAGCAGCCGCGGGACTAGCGGGATCCAAGAGACCCAGTACTTC. As protein: CASSRGTSGIQETQYF.

The chain links TRBV6-5 to TRBJ2-7; 7 bases align to TRBD1. Germline trimming cut 6 bases from V and 0 bases from J; bases unmatched to any gene: 8. CDR3 length: 15 residues. Germline assignment: CDR1 MNHEY and CDR2 SVGAGI. The CDR3 bases are TGTGCCAGCAGCAAGACGTGGACAGGCTCCTACGAGCAGTACTTC. Amino acid sequence: CASSKTWTGSYEQYF.

The chain employs TRBV5-1 and TRBJ2-7; 10 bases map to TRBD2. The V gene end was trimmed by 4 bases and the J gene end by 3 bases; junction bases not matched to a gene: 13. Germline V gives CDR1 SGHRS, CDR2 YFSETQ. This CDR3 spans 17 amino acids. Here the CDR3 reads CASSPGGSGGTNYEQYF. The DNA for the CDR3 is TGCGCCAGCAGCCCTGGGGGTAGCGGGGGGACAAACTACGAGCAGTACTTC.

The rearrangement links TRBV2 to TRBJ2-7, with 7 bases matching TRBD2. Germline V gives CDR1 SNHLY, CDR2 FYNNEI. Trimming cost V 3 bases and J 1 base; bases outside gene matches: 6. The CDR3 totals 15 residues. The CDR3 sequence is CASSEDSSGSYEQYF. CDR3 coding DNA: TGTGCCAGCAGTGAGGATTCTAGCGGATCCTACGAGCAGTACTTC. The variable domain in full, completed from reference TRBV2 and TRBJ2-7, reads EPEVTQTPSHQVTQMGQEVILRCVPISNHLYFYWYRQILGQKVEFLVSFYNNEISEKSEIFDDQFSVERPDGSNFTLKIRSTKLEDSAMYFCASSEDSSGSYEQYFGPGTRLTVT.